This T cell receptor beta chain appears in the sequencing data of a study of T cells in Graves' hyperthyroidism and ophthalmopathy. The CDR3 runs to 14 residues. Losses at the gene ends were 5 bases for V and 9 bases for J; bases not matched to a gene: 6. CDR1 and CDR2 (germline): DFQATT, SNEGSKA (reference sequence). From RNA transcripts, TCR beta CDR3 regions were amplified. The primer set for the first-round RT-PCR of the TCR CDR3 was HTBI. Using its own MiXCR run on the multiplex PCR reads, TCRdb lists one record per CDR3 protein. The sample has around 500,000 distinct CDR3 sequences, around 13% seen once; the top ten hold about 15%. This clonotype appeared a few times.

The sequenced sample consisted of blood. The TCR sequence derives from a woman aged 40 to 50 with Graves' hyperthyroidism. V usage is TRBV20-1 and J usage is TRBJ1-6, with 11 positions matching TRBD1. The CDR3 bases are TGCAGTGCTTCGGACAGGGGGCAGGGTTCACCCCTCCACTTT. Its protein product is CSASDRGQGSPLHF.